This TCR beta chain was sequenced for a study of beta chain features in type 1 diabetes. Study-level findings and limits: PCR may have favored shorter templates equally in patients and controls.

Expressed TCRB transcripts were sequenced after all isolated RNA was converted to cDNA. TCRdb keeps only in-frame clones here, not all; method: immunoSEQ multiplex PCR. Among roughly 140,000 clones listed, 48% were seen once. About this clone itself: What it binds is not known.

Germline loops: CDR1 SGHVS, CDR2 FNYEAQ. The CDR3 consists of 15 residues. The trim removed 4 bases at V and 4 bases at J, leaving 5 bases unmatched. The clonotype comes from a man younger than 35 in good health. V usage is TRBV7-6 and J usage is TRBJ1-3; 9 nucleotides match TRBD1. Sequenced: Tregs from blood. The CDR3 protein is CASSSGQGGGNTIYF. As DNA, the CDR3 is TGTGCCAGCAGCTCGGGACAGGGCGGAGGAAACACCATATATTTT.